This passage covers 2 T cell receptor beta chains from one sample sequenced in a study of OX40 agonist ivuxolimab in advanced cancers. Clones were read by immunoSEQ multiplex PCR, and TCRdb kept only the in-frame ones, dropping some. The repertoire holds about 12,000 clones, with approximately 80% as singletons. The sequences come from CD4+ or CD8+ T cells sorted from blood, collected in a trial of the OX40 agonist ivuxolimab. The source of these receptors is an adult with an advanced solid tumor such as melanoma, head and neck, liver or kidney cancer.

The genes are TRBV6-6 and TRBJ2-7; 10 bases map to TRBD2. The CDR3 runs 14 residues. CDR1 and CDR2 (germline): MNHNY, SVGAGI (reference sequence). Trimming at V came to 10 bases and at J to 5 bases, leaving 11 bases not matched to a gene. The CDR3 reads CATQQREGGNEQYF. The CDR3 DNA is TGTGCCACCCAGCAGCGGGAGGGAGGCAACGAGCAGTACTTC.

This clone showed up just once. V gene TRBV9 combines with J gene TRBJ1-2; tentatively, D is TRBD1 (6 bases). The germline gives CDR1 SGDLS, CDR2 YYNGEE. V was cut by 0 bases and J by 5 bases, with 17 bases left in between. This CDR3 contains 16 residues. The CDR3 sequence: CASSVGQVDLPYGYTF. The CDR3 region has the DNA TGTGCCAGCAGCGTAGGACAGGTCGACCTTCCTTATGGCTACACCTTC.